A selection of T cell receptor beta chains follows, all from one sample in a study of human T cells and chemical hapten exposure. TCRdb re-derived calls from the RACE reads in MiXCR, one entry per CDR3 protein. The top ten clones hold under 2.5% of a sample with fewer than 500,000 distinct CDR3 sequences, nearly 5% of them seen once. The specimen comprised whole blood, sampled in connection with sensitization to the hapten diphenylcyclopropenone (DPC). These receptors originate from a woman aged 50 to 60 with alopecia areata. Some clones in this sample may be carry-over from other donors' samples. The CDR3 runs from the conserved cysteine through the conserved F or W. The D gene is left open where the match is weak. A row's size may be missing; if present it is once, few, many or a size class.

abundance,d_gene,j_gene,v_gene,CDR3aa,CDR3nt
few,.,TRBJ2-7,TRBV6-5,CASSYQGPPGDEQYF,TGTGCCAGCAGTTACCAGGGACCGCCCGGGGACGAGCAGTACTTC
.,.,TRBJ1-1,TRBV12-5,CASGFGQPNTEAFF,TGTGCTAGTGGTTTCGGACAGCCGAACACTGAAGCTTTCTTT
many,TRBD1,TRBJ2-6,TRBV10-3,CAISEAPGQVLSGANVLTF,TGTGCCATCAGTGAGGCTCCGGGACAGGTCCTCTCTGGGGCCAACGTCCTGACTTTC
few,.,TRBJ1-1,TRBV9,CASSASRVSEAFF,TGTGCCAGCAGCGCTTCCAGGGTCTCTGAAGCTTTCTTT
few,TRBD1,TRBJ1-1,TRBV30,CAWEDRSPEAFF,TGTGCCTGGGAGGACAGGTCCCCCGAAGCTTTCTTT
many,TRBD2,TRBJ2-1,TRBV6-5,CASSYSRDNPGLAVTYNEQFF,TGTGCCAGCAGTTACTCTCGGGACAACCCGGGACTAGCGGTAACCTACAATGAGCAGTTCTTC
.,.,TRBJ1-5,TRBV6-2/TRBV6-3,CASSSGGNGQPQHF,TGTGCCAGCAGTTCAGGAGGGAACGGTCAGCCCCAGCATTTT
.,TRBD2,TRBJ2-1,TRBV7-6,CASSLSGSDEQFF,TGTGCCAGCAGCTTAAGCGGGAGCGATGAGCAGTTCTTC
.,.,TRBJ2-2,TRBV6-6,CATNTGNTGELFF,TGTGCCACAAATACAGGGAACACCGGGGAGCTGTTTTTT
few,.,TRBJ2-2,TRBV21-1,CASSFRDRGILSAGELFF,TGTGCCAGCAGCTTTCGGGACAGGGGGATTTTGTCGGCCGGGGAGCTGTTTTTT
.,TRBD2,TRBJ2-2,TRBV27,CATRGVGTGELFF,TGTGCCACCCGGGGGGTGGGCACCGGGGAGCTGTTTTTT
many,TRBD1,TRBJ1-5,TRBV27,CASRGTGGGQPQHF,TGTGCCAGCAGAGGGACAGGGGGCGGTCAGCCCCAGCATTTT
many,TRBD1,TRBJ2-7,TRBV11-2,CASSGGTGEGIFFYEQYF,TGTGCCAGCAGCGGAGGGACAGGGGAAGGGATATTTTTTTACGAGCAGTACTTC
many,TRBD2,TRBJ2-7,TRBV20-1,CSAKGTSGSFSYEQYF,TGCAGTGCTAAGGGGACTAGCGGGTCCTTTTCCTACGAGCAGTACTTC
many,.,TRBJ1-1,TRBV15,CATSRDRGVKAEAFF,TGTGCCACCAGCAGGGACCGGGGTGTGAAAGCTGAAGCTTTCTTT
many,TRBD1,TRBJ1-1,TRBV9,CASSPQGALNTEAFF,TGTGCCAGCAGCCCCCAGGGGGCCTTGAACACTGAAGCTTTCTTT
many,.,TRBJ2-7,TRBV6-1,CASSVGGSYEQYF,TGTGCCAGCAGTGTGGGGGGCTCCTACGAGCAGTACTTC
many,.,TRBJ1-3,TRBV20-1,CSARDLGNTIYF,TGCAGTGCTAGAGATCTGGGAAACACCATATATTTT
few,.,TRBJ1-1,TRBV5-1,CASSSPRGTEAFF,TGCGCCAGCAGCTCGCCCCGTGGCACTGAAGCTTTCTTT
many,.,TRBJ1-5,TRBV5-6,CASSLGAQPQHF,TGTGCCAGCAGTTTAGGGGCTCAGCCCCAGCATTTT
few,TRBD1,TRBJ1-4,TRBV4-2,CASSLPTGEKLFF,TGTGCCAGCAGCCTCCCGACAGGGGAAAAACTGTTTTTT
many,.,TRBJ2-1,TRBV25-1,CASSEYTRSDNEQFF,TGTGCCAGCAGTGAATATACCCGTTCCGACAATGAGCAGTTCTTC
many,.,TRBJ1-4,TRBV4-2,CASSQDQQNLNEKLFF,TGTGCCAGCAGCCAAGATCAGCAGAATCTAAATGAAAAACTGTTTTTT
many,TRBD1,TRBJ1-3,TRBV3-1,CASSPLPGQLSGNTIYF,TGTGCCAGCAGCCCACTTCCGGGACAGCTCTCTGGAAACACCATATATTTT
many,TRBD2,TRBJ2-7,TRBV14,CASSQIVAGAYEQYF,TGTGCCAGCAGCCAAATCGTAGCGGGGGCCTACGAGCAGTACTTC
many,.,TRBJ1-5,TRBV20-1,CSARAGVGQPQHF,TGCAGTGCGCGAGCAGGGGTCGGTCAGCCCCAGCATTTT
.,.,TRBJ1-1,TRBV3-1,CASSQVRQTTEAFF,TGTGCCAGCAGCCAAGTACGACAGACGACTGAAGCTTTCTTT